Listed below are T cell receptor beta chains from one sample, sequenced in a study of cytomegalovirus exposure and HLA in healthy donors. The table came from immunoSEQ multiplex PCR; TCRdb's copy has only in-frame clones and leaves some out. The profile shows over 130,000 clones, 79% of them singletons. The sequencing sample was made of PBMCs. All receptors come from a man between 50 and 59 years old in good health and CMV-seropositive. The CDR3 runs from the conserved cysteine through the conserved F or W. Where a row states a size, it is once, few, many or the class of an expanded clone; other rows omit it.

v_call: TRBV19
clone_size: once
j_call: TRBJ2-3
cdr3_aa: CASSTGGTIPSTDTQYF

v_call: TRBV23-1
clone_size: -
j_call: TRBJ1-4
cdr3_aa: CASSHRDRGICEKLFF

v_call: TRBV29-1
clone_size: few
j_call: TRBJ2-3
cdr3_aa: CSVEDSGQGGADTQYF

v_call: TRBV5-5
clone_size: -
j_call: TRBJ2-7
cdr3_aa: CASSLVAVSSYEQYF

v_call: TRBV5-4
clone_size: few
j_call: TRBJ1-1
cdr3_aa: CASSLPGATEAFF

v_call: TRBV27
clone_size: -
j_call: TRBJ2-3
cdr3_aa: CASSLGTSGYSRTDTQYF

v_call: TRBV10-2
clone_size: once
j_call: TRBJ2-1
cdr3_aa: CASRTTLAGGSYNEQFF

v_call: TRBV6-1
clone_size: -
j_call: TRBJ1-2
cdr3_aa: CASRGVGLYGYTF

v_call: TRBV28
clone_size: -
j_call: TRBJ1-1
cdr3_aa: CASRRKSQENTEAFF

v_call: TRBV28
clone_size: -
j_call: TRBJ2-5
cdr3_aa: CASRPGQGETQYF

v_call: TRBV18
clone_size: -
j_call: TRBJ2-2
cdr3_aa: CASSPPGTAFTGELFF

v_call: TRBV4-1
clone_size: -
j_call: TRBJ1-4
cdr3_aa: CASSQEAGATNEKLFF

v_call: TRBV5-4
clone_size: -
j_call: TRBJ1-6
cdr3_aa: CASSPGGGGKYNSPLHF

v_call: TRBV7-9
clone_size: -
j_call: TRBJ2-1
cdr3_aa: CASSLTGTTGNNEQFF

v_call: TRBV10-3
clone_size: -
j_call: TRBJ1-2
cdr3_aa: CAISEGGASYGYTF

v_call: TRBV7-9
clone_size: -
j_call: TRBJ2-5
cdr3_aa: CASSLGQGEETQYF

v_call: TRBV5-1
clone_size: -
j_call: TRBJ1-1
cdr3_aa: CASSSGTGGLDTEAFF

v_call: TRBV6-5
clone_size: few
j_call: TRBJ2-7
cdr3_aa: CSSSYGDTSIYEQYF

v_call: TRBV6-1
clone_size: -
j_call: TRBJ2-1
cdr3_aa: CASSVTSGANRFF

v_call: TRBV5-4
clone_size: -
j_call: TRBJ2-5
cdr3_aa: CASSFGRDSEPYQETQYF

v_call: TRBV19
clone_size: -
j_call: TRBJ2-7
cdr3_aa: CASSPYGNQAGGAYEQYF

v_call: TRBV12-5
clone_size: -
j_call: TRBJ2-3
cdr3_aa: CASGSGLAGVVDTQYF

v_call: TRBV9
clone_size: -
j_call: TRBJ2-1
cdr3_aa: CASSLAGSYNEQFF

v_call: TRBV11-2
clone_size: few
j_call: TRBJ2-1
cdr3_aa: CASSTSLAGGVNEQFF

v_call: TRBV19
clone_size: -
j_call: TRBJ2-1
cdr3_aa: CASSISGELEQFF

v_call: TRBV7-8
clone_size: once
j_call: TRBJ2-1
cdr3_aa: CASRTGTSGNNEQFF

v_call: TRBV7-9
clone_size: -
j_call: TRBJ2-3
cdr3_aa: CASSLGQGATDTQYF

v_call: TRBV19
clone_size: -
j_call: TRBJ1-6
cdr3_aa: CASNRGWDYNSPLHF

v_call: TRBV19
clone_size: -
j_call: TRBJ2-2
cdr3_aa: CASRQSETNTGELFF

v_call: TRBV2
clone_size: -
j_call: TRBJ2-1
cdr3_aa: CASDLPPGTDEQFF

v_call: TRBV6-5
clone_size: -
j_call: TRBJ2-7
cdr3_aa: CASTTDRGRVYEQYF

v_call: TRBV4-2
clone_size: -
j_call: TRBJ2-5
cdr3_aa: CAGSRGLAAQETQYF

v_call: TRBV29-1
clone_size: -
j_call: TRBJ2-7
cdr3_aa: CSVTSDYEQYF

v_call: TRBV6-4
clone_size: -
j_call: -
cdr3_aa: CASSDSRSLAAYEQYF

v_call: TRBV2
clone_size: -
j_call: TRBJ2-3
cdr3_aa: CASINRVSTDTQYF

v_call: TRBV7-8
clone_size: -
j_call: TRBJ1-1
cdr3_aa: CASSQGHRLGTEAFF

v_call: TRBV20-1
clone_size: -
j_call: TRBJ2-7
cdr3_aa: CSADRDHEQYF

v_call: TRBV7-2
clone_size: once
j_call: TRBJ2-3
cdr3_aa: CASSLGLAGGADTQYF

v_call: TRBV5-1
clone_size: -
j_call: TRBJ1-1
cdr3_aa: CASSLAAANTEAFF

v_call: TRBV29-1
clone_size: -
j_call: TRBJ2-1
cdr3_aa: CSGANPSVGQFF

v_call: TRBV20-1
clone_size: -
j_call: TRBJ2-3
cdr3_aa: CSARVGGLGYF

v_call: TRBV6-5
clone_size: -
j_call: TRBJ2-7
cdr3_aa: CATGRSSYEQYF

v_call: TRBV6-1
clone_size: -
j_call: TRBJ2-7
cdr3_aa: CASSLAGGREQYF

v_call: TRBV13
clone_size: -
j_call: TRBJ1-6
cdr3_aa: CASSLEGVGAENHNSPLHF

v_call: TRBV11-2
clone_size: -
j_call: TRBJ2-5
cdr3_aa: CASSWGLAGVLETQYF

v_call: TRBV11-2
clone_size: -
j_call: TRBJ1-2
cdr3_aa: CATRTGEDGYTF

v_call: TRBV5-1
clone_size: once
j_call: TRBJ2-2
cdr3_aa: CASSFGREDTGELFF

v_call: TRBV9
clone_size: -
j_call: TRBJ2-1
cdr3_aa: CASSPRLARNEQFF

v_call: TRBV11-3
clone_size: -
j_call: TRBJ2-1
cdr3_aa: CASSFTDRGRSEDNEQFF

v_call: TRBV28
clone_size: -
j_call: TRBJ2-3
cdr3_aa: CASSSTSGSTDTQYF

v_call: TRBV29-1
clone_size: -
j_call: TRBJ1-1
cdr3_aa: CSVGRRDTEAFF

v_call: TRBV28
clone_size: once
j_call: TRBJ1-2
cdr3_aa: CASSQGPMGYGYTF

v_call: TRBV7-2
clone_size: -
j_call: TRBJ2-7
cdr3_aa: CASSGSGNIGEQYF

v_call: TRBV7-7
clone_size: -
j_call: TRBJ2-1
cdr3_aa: CASSRGLAGAFSYNEQFF

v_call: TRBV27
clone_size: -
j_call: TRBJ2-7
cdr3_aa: CASSLVGRGYEQYF

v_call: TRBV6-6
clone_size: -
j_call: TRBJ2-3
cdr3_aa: CASSYSWTGGEYF

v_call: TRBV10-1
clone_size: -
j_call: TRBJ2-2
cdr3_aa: CASRQGTGELFF

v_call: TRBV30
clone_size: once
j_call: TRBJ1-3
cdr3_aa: CAWSGTGVYTIYF

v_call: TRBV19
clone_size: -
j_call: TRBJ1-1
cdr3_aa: CASKRQGDTEAFF